This passage covers 15 T cell receptor beta chains from one sample sequenced in a study of early T cells in non-severe SARS-CoV-2 infection. TCRdb analysed the 5' RACE reads with MiXCR anew, one entry per CDR3 protein. The table records approximately 65,000 distinct CDR3 sequences, roughly 13% of them present only once. The specimen was whole blood. The receptors stem from an adult who was a healthcare worker with PCR-confirmed SARS-CoV-2 infection or an uninfected control (not recorded which).

The chain is built from TRBV10-1 and TRBJ2-7; 9 nucleotides agree with TRBD2. V shed 7 bases, J shed 0 bases, and the junction held 10 bases outside the gene matches. CDR1 is WNHNN and CDR2 is SYGVQD in the germline V gene (reference sequence). This CDR3 has 16 amino acids. This chain's CDR3 is CASTLRLAGCSYEQYF. In nucleotides, the CDR3 is TGCGCCAGCACACTCCGGCTAGCGGGGTGCTCCTACGAGCAGTACTTC.

This clonotype was counted ten times or more. The chain uses TRBV12-3 or TRBV12-4 and TRBJ1-2; D might be TRBD1 (5 bases). Between the trimmed V and J ends, which lost 5 bases and 4 bases, there was a span of 17 bases. The CDR3 extends over 15 amino acids. CDR3 sequence reads: CASSGTLATPYGYTF. The CDR3 nucleotides read TGTGCCAGCAGTGGGACCCTGGCAACACCCTATGGCTACACCTTC.

V gene TRBV1 combines with J gene TRBJ2-3. TRBV1 is a pseudogene locus. The CDR3 is 13 amino acids. The chain's CDR3 is CTSSQEGTDTQYF. The CDR3 bases are TGCACCAGCAGCCAAGAAGGCACAGATACGCAGTATTTT.

This clonotype has at least ten counts. The chain links TRBV29-1 to TRBJ1-1; D unresolved. V was clipped by 6 bases and J by 4 bases, with 12 bases between them. Germline values: CDR1 SQVTM, CDR2 ANQGSEA. The CDR3 sequence is 12 residues long. This chain's CDR3 is CSVWGLGTEAFF. CDR3 bases: TGCAGCGTGTGGGGTTTGGGCACTGAAGCTTTCTTT. Variable domain in full (rest from reference TRBV29-1 and TRBJ1-1): SAVISQKPSRDICQRGTSLTIQCQVDSQVTMMFWYRQQPGQSLTLIATANQGSEATYESGFVIDKFPISRPNLTFSTLTVSNMSPEDSSIYLCSVWGLGTEAFFGQGTRLTVV.

J is TRBJ2-3 and V is TRBV29-1; no reliable D call. Trimming cost V 3 bases and J 4 bases, with 17 bases left between them. The CDR3 extends over 15 amino acids. Looked up from germline, CDR1 is SQVTM and CDR2 is ANQGSEA. This chain's CDR3 is CSVDVVPLGADTQYF. The DNA of the CDR3 is TGCAGCGTTGATGTGGTCCCTCTCGGCGCAGATACGCAGTATTTT.

The table lists this clonotype with a few counts. The V gene is TRBV29-1, the J gene TRBJ2-2, with D tentatively TRBD1 (5 bases). This CDR3 contains 14 residues. Trimming left V 4 bases short and J 0 bases short, with 9 bases between. Germline lookup yields CDR1 SQVTM and CDR2 ANQGSEA. CDR3 nucleotides: TGCAGCGTTGTCGACAGCACGAACACCGGGGAGCTGTTTTTT. Its translation is CSVVDSTNTGELFF.

V and J are TRBV29-1 and TRBJ1-1; no definite D call. Germline V gene data show CDR1 as SQVTM and CDR2 as ANQGSEA. This CDR3 is 12 amino acids long. V was clipped by 3 bases and J by 4 bases, with 9 bases between them. The CDR3 sequence is CSVENGGTEAFF. The CDR3 nucleotides are TGCAGCGTTGAGAACGGTGGCACTGAAGCTTTCTTT.

This clonotype was picked up a small number of times. This rearrangement joins TRBV20-1 to TRBJ2-1; D is perhaps TRBD2 (6 bases). The CDR3 is made up of 14 amino acids. V was cut by 3 bases and J by 6 bases, with 15 bases left in between. Germline values: CDR1 DFQATT, CDR2 SNEGSKA (reference sequence). This CDR3 is CSARGGPNPNEQFF. In nucleotides, the CDR3 is TGCAGTGCTAGGGGGGGACCCAACCCCAATGAGCAGTTCTTC.

This clonotype has more than one count but fewer than ten. This chain's CDR3 is CASSLAGGHQPQHF. Written as DNA, the CDR3 is TGTGCCAGCAGCTTAGCAGGGGGCCACCAGCCCCAGCATTTT. The genes are TRBV7-9 and TRBJ1-5; 7 nucleotides agree with TRBD1. The ends lost 0 bases at V and 7 bases at J; junction bases unmatched: 3. In germline, CDR1 is SEHNR, CDR2 FQNEAQ (reference sequence). The CDR3 is 14 amino acids.

The J gene is TRBJ2-7, the V gene TRBV29-1; maybe TRBD1 (5 bases). Germline CDR1 SQVTM, CDR2 ANQGSEA. The CDR3 totals 14 residues. Trimming stripped 0 bases from V and 7 bases from J, with 16 bases between. CDR3 nucleotide sequence: TGCAGCGTTGAAGAGTTCCCCCAGGGTGGGGAGCAGTACTTC. This codes for CSVEEFPQGGEQYF.

This sequence joins TRBV6-2 or TRBV6-3 and TRBJ1-1; the D gene is possibly TRBD1 (6 bases). The CDR3 extends over 14 amino acids. CDR1 is MNHEY, CDR2 SVGEGT, per germline. Trimming took 9 bases from V and 0 from J, leaving 14 bases between them. CDR3 sequence (DNA): TGTGCCAGTATGGGACACCCGATGAACACTGAAGCTTTCTTT. It translates to CASMGHPMNTEAFF.

This clonotype was seen repeatedly, ten times or more. This chain connects TRBV7-4 to TRBJ2-3; D is unresolved. Between the trimmed V and J ends, which lost 3 bases and 10 bases, there was a span of 14 bases. The CDR3 runs 13 residues. Germline V gene sequence: CDR1 SGHVT, CDR2 SQSDAQ. The CDR3 reads CASSFSPPMAQYF. As DNA, the CDR3 is TGTGCCAGCAGCTTCTCTCCCCCGATGGCGCAGTATTTT. Together with reference TRBV7-4 and TRBJ2-3, the CDR3 gives the full variable domain: GAGVSQSPRYKVAKRGRDVALRCDSISGHVTLYWYRQTLGQGSEVLTYSQSDAQRDKSGRPSGRFSAERPERSVSTLKIQRTEQGDSAVYLCASSFSPPMAQYFGPGTRLTVL.

This clonotype was seen only a few times. This chain joins TRBV10-3 and TRBJ2-7; TRBD2 agrees at 8 bases. This CDR3 is built from 14 residues. The junction had 7 bases not matched to a gene; V was cut back by 2 bases and J by 7 bases. The germline V gene encodes CDR1 ENHRY and CDR2 SYGVKD. CDR3 DNA: TGTGCCATCAGTGAGCTAGCGGGCCCTAGGGAGCAGTACTTC. It specifies CAISELAGPREQYF.

CDR3 nucleotides: TGTGCCAGCAGCGTAGGCGGGACACTCAACGAGCAGTACTTC. Translated, it gives CASSVGGTLNEQYF. The V gene is TRBV9, the J gene TRBJ2-7; D tentatively fits TRBD1 or TRBD2 (6 bases each). CDR1 is SGDLS, CDR2 YYNGEE, per germline. Trimming shortened V by 0 bases and J by 5 bases, and 12 bases separated the two germline ends. The CDR3 extends over 14 amino acids.

The V call is TRBV28, the J call TRBJ2-3, with TRBD2 matching over 7 bases. CDR3 size: 15 residues. Germline CDR1 reads MDHEN; CDR2 reads SYDVKM. The junction had 10 bases not matched to a gene; V was cut back by 8 bases and J by 2 bases. The CDR3 is CASLKRGKFTDTQYF. The DNA of the CDR3 is TGTGCCAGCCTTAAGCGGGGTAAATTCACAGATACGCAGTATTTT.